This section outlines one T cell receptor (beta chain) sequence together with its context. The sample belongs to a study of OX40 agonist ivuxolimab in advanced cancers. Data came from immunoSEQ multiplex PCR; TCRdb stores just in-frame clones and leaves some out. Of about 45,000 clones in the sample, over 70% were seen once. CDR3 length: 14 residues. V lost 5 bases and J lost 3, with 11 bases in between. Per germline, CDR1 LNHDA and CDR2 SQIVND (reference sequence). Sequencing used CD4+ or CD8+ T cells sorted from blood, obtained in a trial of the OX40 agonist ivuxolimab. The receptor was isolated from an adult with an advanced solid tumor such as melanoma, head and neck, liver or kidney cancer. The rearrangement joins TRBV19 to TRBJ1-3; D is uncertain. The CDR3 nucleotides are TGTGCCAGTAGTCAGGACGGACGTGGAAACACCATATATTTT. Translation: CASSQDGRGNTIYF.